The 20 T cell receptor beta chains presented below share a single source sample, sequenced in a study of blood T cell repertoires in COVID-19. Measured with immunoSEQ multiplex PCR; TCRdb has only the in-frame clones, and not every one. The top ten hold 8.8% of the sample, which has 120,000 to 150,000 clones, about four fifths seen once. Source material: peripheral blood. These receptors were collected from an elderly woman in a cohort sampled during active or convalescent COVID-19.

The rearrangement links TRBV6-6 to TRBJ2-3; 7 bases agree with TRBD2. J was trimmed by 1 base and V by 6 bases; bases with no gene match: 7. The CDR3 runs 15 residues. CDR1 and CDR2 (germline): MNHNY, SVGAGI (reference sequence). The CDR3 region has the DNA TGTGCCAGCAGCCACCCCCTAGCGGGCACAGATACGCAGTATTTT. Its translation is CASSHPLAGTDTQYF.

The V gene is TRBV28, the J gene TRBJ2-2; D gene unclear. V lost 5 bases, J lost 8 bases, and 6 bases lay in between. The CDR3 runs 11 residues. CDR1 is MDHEN, CDR2 SYDVKM, per germline. CDR3 bases: TGTGCCAGCAGTCTCCTAGGGGAGCTGTTTTTT. Translated: CASSLLGELFF.

This chain connects TRBV12-5 to TRBJ2-7; TRBD1 matches 7 bases. Germline trimming cut 1 base from V and 6 bases from J; bases unmatched to any gene: 9. Per germline, CDR1 LGHNT and CDR2 FRNRAP. CDR3 length equals 15 residues. In DNA form, the CDR3 reads TGTGCTAGTGGTTTGGATAATAGACAGGGCCGCGAGCAGTACTTC. It specifies CASGLDNRQGREQYF. The variable domain in full, with the rest retrieved from reference TRBV12-5 and TRBJ2-7, is DARVTQTPRHKVTEMGQEVTMRCQPILGHNTVFWYRQTMMQGLELLAYFRNRAPLDDSGMPKDRFSAEMPDATLATLKIQPSEPRDSAVYFCASGLDNRQGREQYFGPGTRLTVT.

J is TRBJ1-4 and V is TRBV6-6; 7 bases are a match to TRBD1. Looked up from germline, CDR1 is MNHNY and CDR2 is SVGAGI (reference sequence). CDR3 size: 14 residues. After removal of 6 bases from V and 5 bases from J, the junction contained 6 bases not matched to a gene. Written as DNA, the CDR3 is TGTGCCAGCAGGAAGGGACAGCAAAATGAAAAACTGTTTTTT. Protein: CASRKGQQNEKLFF.

The chain carries TRBV3-1 (or the pseudogene TRBV3-2) and TRBJ2-2; D gene uncertain. Germline values: CDR1 LGHDT, CDR2 YNNKEL (reference sequence). The CDR3 consists of 13 residues. V dropped 3 bases and J dropped 5 bases, with 7 bases sitting between them. The CDR3 nucleotides read TGTGCCAGCAGCCATTCCGGGACCGGGGAGCTGTTTTTT. Encoded protein: CASSHSGTGELFF.

The chain uses TRBV2 and TRBJ1-6; D is perhaps TRBD1 (6 bases). The germline CDR1 and CDR2 sequences are SNHLY and FYNNEI. The CDR3 spans 14 residues. The germline V and J ends were trimmed by 6 bases and 3 bases, with 9 bases remaining between them. In DNA form, the CDR3 reads TGTGCCAGCAGGGCGGACAGCTATAATTCACCCCTCCACTTT. Protein sequence: CASRADSYNSPLHF.

The chain recombines TRBV3-1 (or the pseudogene TRBV3-2) with TRBJ1-2; D gene unclear. The ends were cut back, 0 bases at V and 0 bases at J, with 5 bases in the middle. The CDR3 has 14 amino acids. CDR1 and CDR2 from the germline V gene are LGHDT and YNNKEL (reference sequence). Here the CDR3 DNA reads TGTGCCAGCAGCCAAGAATATTCTAACTATGGCTACACCTTC. Translating gives CASSQEYSNYGYTF.

This clone occurred many times. The chain recombines TRBV9 with TRBJ1-1, with D perhaps TRBD1 (6 bases). V lost 0 bases and J lost 8, with 14 bases in between. This CDR3 has 14 amino acids. Germline V CDR1 and CDR2: SGDLS, YYNGEE. In nucleotides, the CDR3 is TGTGCCAGCAGCGTAGAATGGAACAGGGAGGAAGCTTTCTTT. Amino acids: CASSVEWNREEAFF.

On this clone itself: The sample contains more than one DNA sequence encoding this CDR3. The chain has TRBV9 and TRBJ2-5, with a tentative D call TRBD2 (5 bases). V was cut by 0 bases and J by 4 bases, with 10 bases left in between. This CDR3 is built from 14 residues. Germline CDR1 reads SGDLS; CDR2 reads YYNGEE. In DNA, the CDR3 is TGTGCCAGCAGCGTAGGTGGCGGGCCAGAGACCCAGTACTTC. Its protein product is CASSVGGGPETQYF.

This clone was seen a handful of times. V is TRBV18 and J is TRBJ1-1, with a weak D call TRBD1 (5 bases). CDR1 is KGHSH, CDR2 LQKENI, per germline. The CDR3 sequence is 16 residues long. V was clipped by 4 bases and J by 7 bases, with 22 bases between them. The DNA of the CDR3 is TGTGCCAGCTCACGTCCCGCAGGACCCCAGGGACTTGAAGCTTTCTTT. Amino acids: CASSRPAGPQGLEAFF.

This chain connects TRBV6-1 to TRBJ1-2, with unresolved D. CDR1 is MNHNS and CDR2 is SASEGT in the germline V gene. The V end lost 2 bases, the J end lost 4 bases, and 14 bases lay between the germline ends. The CDR3 runs 15 residues. CDR3 sequence (DNA): TGTGCCAGCAGTGAACTCGCGGAGAACACCTATGGCTACACCTTC. Translating gives CASSELAENTYGYTF.

The rearrangement joins TRBV6-7 to TRBJ2-3, with 12 bases aligning to TRBD2. TRBV6-7 is an open reading frame, and its role is uncertain. The CDR3 consists of 14 residues. The V segment lost 9 bases and the J segment 5 bases; nucleotides outside the gene matches: 6. CDR3 nucleotide sequence: TGTGCCAGAGTAGGACTAGCGGGGCGAGATACGCAGTATTTT. Protein: CARVGLAGRDTQYF.

The chain joins TRBV18 to TRBJ2-1; maybe TRBD1 (5 bases). V was trimmed by 3 bases and J by 8 bases, leaving 8 bases between them. There are 12 residues in the CDR3. CDR1 is KGHSH and CDR2 is LQKENI in the germline V gene. This chain's CDR3 is CASSPTQDEQFF. CDR3 nucleotide sequence: TGTGCCAGCTCACCTACACAGGATGAGCAGTTCTTC.

This clone was detected a few times. The rearrangement links TRBV28 to TRBJ1-3; D might be TRBD1 (6 bases). The V gene lost 9 bases and the J gene lost 2 bases, with 14 bases spanning the gap. CDR1 is MDHEN, CDR2 SYDVKM, per germline. There are 14 residues in the CDR3. The chain's CDR3 is CASLDRRAGNTIYF. The CDR3 region has the DNA TGTGCCAGTTTAGACAGGAGAGCTGGAAACACCATATATTTT.

This clone was seen once. The chain carries TRBV5-1 and TRBJ2-7, with 9 bases that match TRBD1. CDR1 SGHRS and CDR2 YFSETQ come from the germline V gene. The CDR3 is 13 amino acids. Germline trimming cut 4 bases from V and 3 bases from J; bases unmatched to any gene: 2. This CDR3 is CASSRTGDYEQYF. CDR3 DNA sequence: TGCGCCAGCAGCCGGACAGGGGACTACGAGCAGTACTTC.

This clone showed up just a few times. This chain joins TRBV10-3 and TRBJ2-2; TRBD1 aligns across 8 bases. The germline V gene encodes CDR1 ENHRY and CDR2 SYGVKD. Trimming cost V 0 bases and J 4 bases; bases outside gene matches: 10. The CDR3 is made up of 18 amino acids. CDR3 sequence (DNA): TGTGCCATCAGTGAGTCCGGCGGACAGGGAGGTGGCACCGGGGAGCTGTTTTTT. It specifies CAISESGGQGGGTGELFF.

This chain joins TRBV6-5 and TRBJ1-4; TRBD1 is a possible D gene (6 bases). Trimming removed 2 bases at V and 6 bases at J, with 16 bases between. CDR1 MNHEY and CDR2 SVGAGI come from the germline V gene. The CDR3 is 16 amino acids. DNA for the CDR3: TGTGCCAGCAGTTACGGGCCCCCGGACAGACATGAAAAACTGTTTTTT. As protein: CASSYGPPDRHEKLFF.

V gene TRBV4-1 combines with J gene TRBJ2-6; a possible D gene is TRBD1 (5 bases). V lost 0 bases to trimming and J lost 4 bases, with 22 bases between them. Per the germline V gene, CDR1 is MGHRA and CDR2 is YSYEKL. This CDR3 is built from 20 residues. Here the CDR3 reads CASSQDLWQGLVGGANVLTF. Here the CDR3 DNA reads TGCGCCAGCAGCCAAGATCTCTGGCAGGGCCTCGTAGGAGGGGCCAACGTCCTGACTTTC.

This clone came up many times. The chain uses TRBV28 and TRBJ1-2; D is unresolved. Germline V gene data show CDR1 as MDHEN and CDR2 as SYDVKM. CDR3 length: 12 amino acids. V was cut by 5 bases and J by 5 bases, with 9 bases left in between. CDR3 residues: CASSGPRYGYTF. As DNA, the CDR3 is TGTGCCAGCAGTGGGCCAAGGTATGGCTACACCTTC.

The rearrangement joins TRBV7-9 to TRBJ1-4; D is possibly TRBD1 (5 bases). Germline V gene data show CDR1 as SEHNR and CDR2 as FQNEAQ (reference sequence). The CDR3 has 14 amino acids. V shed 1 base and J shed 5 bases, with 8 bases lying between them. CDR3 in amino acids: CASSLGQGNEKLFF. The CDR3 region has the DNA TGTGCCAGCAGCTTAGGGCAGGGAAATGAAAAACTGTTTTTT.